A selection of T cell receptor beta chains follows, all from one sample in a study of control samples from healthy donors and cancer patients. TCRdb keeps only in-frame clones here, not all; method: immunoSEQ multiplex PCR. The repertoire holds about 61,000 clones, with around 87% as singletons. The sequenced sample was PBMCs. The receptors originated from a man aged 60-69 years with colorectal cancer. Both conserved end residues are part of each CDR3. Each record gives: D gene, V gene, CDR3 protein. A D gene is named only where the DNA matches it firmly.

>NA|TRBV7-9
CASGGALALETQYF
>NA|TRBV5-8
CASSYPDSNQPQHF
>NA|TRBV27
CASSFRLNQPQHF
>NA|TRBV21-1
CASSKNRGTRIPYEQYF
>NA|TRBV27
CASSSYLGDTQYF
>TRBD1|TRBV5-1
CASSPDRPNYGYTF
>NA|TRBV18
CASSPGHRDIADTQYF
>TRBD1|TRBV15
CATSRGDRGLREQYF
>NA|TRBV7-2
CASSARTQRNEQFF
>TRBD1|TRBV5-4
CASSFGTGGTGELFF